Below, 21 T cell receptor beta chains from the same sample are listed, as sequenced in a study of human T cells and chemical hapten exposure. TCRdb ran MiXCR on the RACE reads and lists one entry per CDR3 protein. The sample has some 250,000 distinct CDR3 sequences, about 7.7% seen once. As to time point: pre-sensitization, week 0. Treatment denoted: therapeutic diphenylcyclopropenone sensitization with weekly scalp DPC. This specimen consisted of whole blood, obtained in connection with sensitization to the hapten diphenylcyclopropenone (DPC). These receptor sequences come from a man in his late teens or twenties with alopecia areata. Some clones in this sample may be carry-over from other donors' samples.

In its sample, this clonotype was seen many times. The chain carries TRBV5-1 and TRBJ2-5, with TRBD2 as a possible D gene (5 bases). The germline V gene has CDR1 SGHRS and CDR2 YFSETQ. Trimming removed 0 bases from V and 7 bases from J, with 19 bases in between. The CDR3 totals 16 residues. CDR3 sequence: CASSLVVSALGGTQYF. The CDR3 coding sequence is TGCGCCAGCAGCTTGGTTGTATCTGCTCTCGGAGGGACCCAGTACTTC.

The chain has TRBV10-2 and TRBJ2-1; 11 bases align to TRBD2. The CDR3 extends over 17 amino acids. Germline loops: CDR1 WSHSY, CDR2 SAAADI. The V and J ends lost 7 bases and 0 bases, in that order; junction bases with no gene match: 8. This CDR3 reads CASKASGGTSSYNEQFF. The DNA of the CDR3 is TGCGCCAGCAAGGCTAGCGGGGGGACTAGCTCCTACAATGAGCAGTTCTTC.

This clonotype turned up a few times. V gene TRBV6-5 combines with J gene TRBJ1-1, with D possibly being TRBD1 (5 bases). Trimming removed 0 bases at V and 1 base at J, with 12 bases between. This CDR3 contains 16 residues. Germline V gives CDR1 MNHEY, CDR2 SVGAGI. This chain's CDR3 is CASSYSGNRRNTEAFF. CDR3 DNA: TGTGCCAGCAGTTACTCGGGTAACAGGAGGAACACTGAAGCTTTCTTT.

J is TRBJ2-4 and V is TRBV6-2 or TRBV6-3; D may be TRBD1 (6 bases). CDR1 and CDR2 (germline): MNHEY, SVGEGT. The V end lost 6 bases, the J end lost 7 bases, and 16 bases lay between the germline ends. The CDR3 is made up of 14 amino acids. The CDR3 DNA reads TGTGCCAGCAGCCTGTCAGGGGTCTTCAACATTCAGTACTTC. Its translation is CASSLSGVFNIQYF.

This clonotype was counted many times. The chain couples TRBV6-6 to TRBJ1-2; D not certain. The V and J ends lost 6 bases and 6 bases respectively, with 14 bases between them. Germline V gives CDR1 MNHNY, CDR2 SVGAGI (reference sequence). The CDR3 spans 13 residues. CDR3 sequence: CASRAIKVDGYTF. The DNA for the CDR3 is TGTGCCAGCAGGGCAATTAAAGTAGATGGCTACACCTTC.

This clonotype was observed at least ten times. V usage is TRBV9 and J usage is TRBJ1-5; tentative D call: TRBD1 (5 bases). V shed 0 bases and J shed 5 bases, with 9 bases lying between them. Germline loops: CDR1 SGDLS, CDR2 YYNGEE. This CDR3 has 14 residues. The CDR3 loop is CASSVGRGDQPQHF. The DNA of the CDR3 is TGTGCCAGCAGCGTAGGTAGAGGGGATCAGCCCCAGCATTTT. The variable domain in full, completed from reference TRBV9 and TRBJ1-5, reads DSGVTQTPKHLITATGQRVTLRCSPRSGDLSVYWYQQSLDQGLQFLIQYYNGEERAKGNILERFSAQQFPDLHSELNLSSLELGDSALYFCASSVGRGDQPQHFGDGTRLSIL.

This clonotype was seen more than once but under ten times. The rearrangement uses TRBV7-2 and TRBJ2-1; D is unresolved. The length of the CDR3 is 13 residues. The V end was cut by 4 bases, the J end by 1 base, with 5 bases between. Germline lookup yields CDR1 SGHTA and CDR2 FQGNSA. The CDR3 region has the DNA TGTGCCAGCAGCTCCACATCCTACAATGAGCAGTTCTTC. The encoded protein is CASSSTSYNEQFF.

CDR3 DNA: TGTGCCAGCAGACAGGAGGAGACAGATACGCAGTATTTT. Residues: CASRQEETDTQYF. The V and J genes are TRBV7-9 and TRBJ2-3; perhaps D is TRBD1 or TRBD2 (5 bases each). The CDR3 spans 13 residues. Trimming pared 6 bases from V and 3 bases from J, leaving 10 bases between. The V gene's germline CDR1 is SEHNR and CDR2 FQNEAQ (reference sequence).

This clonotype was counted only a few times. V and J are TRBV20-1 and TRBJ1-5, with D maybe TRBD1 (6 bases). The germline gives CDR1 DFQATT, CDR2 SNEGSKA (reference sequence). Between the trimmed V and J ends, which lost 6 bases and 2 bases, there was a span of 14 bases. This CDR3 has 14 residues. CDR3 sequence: CSAIRGRGNQPQHF. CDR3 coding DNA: TGCAGTGCGATCAGGGGAAGGGGCAATCAGCCCCAGCATTTT.

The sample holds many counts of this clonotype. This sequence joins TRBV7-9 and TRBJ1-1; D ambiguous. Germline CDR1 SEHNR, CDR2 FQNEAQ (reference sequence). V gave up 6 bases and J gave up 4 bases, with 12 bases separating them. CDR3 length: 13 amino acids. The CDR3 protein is CASSLRVSTEAFF. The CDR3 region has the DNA TGTGCCAGCAGTTTAAGGGTGAGCACTGAAGCTTTCTTT.

CDR3 nucleotides: TGCGCCAGCAGCCGGTCCGGAGGCCGGGTAGAGACCCAGTACTTC. Its protein product is CASSRSGGRVETQYF. The chain employs TRBV4-3 and TRBJ2-5; D may be TRBD2 (5 bases). The CDR3 loop spans 15 amino acids. Germline CDR1 reads LGHNA; CDR2 reads YSLEER. Trimming shortened V by 4 bases and J by 4 bases, and 16 bases separated the two germline ends.

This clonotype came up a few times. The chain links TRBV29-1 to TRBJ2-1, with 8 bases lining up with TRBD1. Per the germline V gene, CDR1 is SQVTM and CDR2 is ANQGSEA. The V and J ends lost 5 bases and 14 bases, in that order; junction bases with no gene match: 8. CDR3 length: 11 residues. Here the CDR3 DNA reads TGCAGCGTTCCCCAGACAGGGGTGAAGTTCTTC. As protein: CSVPQTGVKFF.

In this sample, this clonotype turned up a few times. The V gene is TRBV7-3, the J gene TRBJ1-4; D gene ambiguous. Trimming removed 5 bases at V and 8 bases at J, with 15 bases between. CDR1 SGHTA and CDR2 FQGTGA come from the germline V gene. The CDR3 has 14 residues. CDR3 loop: CASSAGRISEKLFF. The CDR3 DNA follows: TGTGCCAGCAGCGCGGGGAGGATCAGCGAAAAACTGTTTTTT.

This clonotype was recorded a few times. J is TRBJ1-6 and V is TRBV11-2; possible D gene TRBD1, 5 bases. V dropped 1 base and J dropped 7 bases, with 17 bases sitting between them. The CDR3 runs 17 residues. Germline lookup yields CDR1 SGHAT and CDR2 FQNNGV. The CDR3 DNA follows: TGTGCCAGCAGCTTAGGGGGAGGCCAGGGAGGAAATTCACCCCTCCACTTT. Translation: CASSLGGGQGGNSPLHF.

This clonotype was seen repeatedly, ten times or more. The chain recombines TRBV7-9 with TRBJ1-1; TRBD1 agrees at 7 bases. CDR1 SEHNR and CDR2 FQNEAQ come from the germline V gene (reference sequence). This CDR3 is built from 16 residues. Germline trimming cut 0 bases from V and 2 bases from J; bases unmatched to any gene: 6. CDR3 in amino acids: CASSLATGARNTEAFF. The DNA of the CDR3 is TGTGCCAGCAGCTTAGCTACAGGGGCGCGCAACACTGAAGCTTTCTTT. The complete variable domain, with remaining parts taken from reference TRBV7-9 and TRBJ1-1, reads DTGVSQNPRHKITKRGQNVTFRCDPISEHNRLYWYRQTLGQGPEFLTYFQNEAQLEKSRLLSDRFSAERPKGSFSTLEIQRTEQGDSAMYLCASSLATGARNTEAFFGQGTRLTVV.

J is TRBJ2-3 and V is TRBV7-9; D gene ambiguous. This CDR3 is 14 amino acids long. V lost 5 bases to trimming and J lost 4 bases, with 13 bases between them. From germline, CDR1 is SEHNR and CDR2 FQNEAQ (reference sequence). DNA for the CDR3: TGTGCCAGCAGCGCGGCCGGGTACGCAGATACGCAGTATTTT. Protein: CASSAAGYADTQYF.

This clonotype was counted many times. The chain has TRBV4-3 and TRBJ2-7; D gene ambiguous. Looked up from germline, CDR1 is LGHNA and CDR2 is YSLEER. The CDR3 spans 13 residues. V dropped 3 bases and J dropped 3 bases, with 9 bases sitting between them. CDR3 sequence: CASSQGVGYEQYV. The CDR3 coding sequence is TGCGCCAGCAGCCAGGGTGTCGGCTACGAGCAGTACGTC.

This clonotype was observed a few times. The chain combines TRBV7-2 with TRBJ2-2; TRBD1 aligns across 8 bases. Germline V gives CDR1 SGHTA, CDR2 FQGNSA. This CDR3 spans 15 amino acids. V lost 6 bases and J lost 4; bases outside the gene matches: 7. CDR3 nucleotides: TGTGCCAGCAGAAGGGTGGACAGGGCCACCGGGGAGCTGTTTTTT. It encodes CASRRVDRATGELFF.

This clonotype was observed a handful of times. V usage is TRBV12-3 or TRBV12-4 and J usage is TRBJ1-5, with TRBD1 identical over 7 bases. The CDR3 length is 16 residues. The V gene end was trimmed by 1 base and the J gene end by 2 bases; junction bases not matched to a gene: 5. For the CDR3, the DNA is TGTGCCAGCAGTTTAGACAGGGGAAGAGGCAATCAGCCCCAGCATTTT. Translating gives CASSLDRGRGNQPQHF.

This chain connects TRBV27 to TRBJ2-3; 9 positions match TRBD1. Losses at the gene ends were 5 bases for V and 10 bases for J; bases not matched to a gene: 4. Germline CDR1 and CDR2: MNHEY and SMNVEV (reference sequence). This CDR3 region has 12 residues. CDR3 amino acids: CASSTGQGPQYF. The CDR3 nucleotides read TGTGCCAGCAGTACAGGACAGGGGCCGCAGTATTTT.

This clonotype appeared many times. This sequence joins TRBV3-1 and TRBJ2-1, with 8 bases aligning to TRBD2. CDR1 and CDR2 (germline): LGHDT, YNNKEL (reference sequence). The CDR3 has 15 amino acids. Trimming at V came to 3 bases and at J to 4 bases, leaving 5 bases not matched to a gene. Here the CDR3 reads CASSQSGGVYNEQFF. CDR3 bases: TGTGCCAGCAGCCAGAGCGGGGGAGTATACAATGAGCAGTTCTTC.